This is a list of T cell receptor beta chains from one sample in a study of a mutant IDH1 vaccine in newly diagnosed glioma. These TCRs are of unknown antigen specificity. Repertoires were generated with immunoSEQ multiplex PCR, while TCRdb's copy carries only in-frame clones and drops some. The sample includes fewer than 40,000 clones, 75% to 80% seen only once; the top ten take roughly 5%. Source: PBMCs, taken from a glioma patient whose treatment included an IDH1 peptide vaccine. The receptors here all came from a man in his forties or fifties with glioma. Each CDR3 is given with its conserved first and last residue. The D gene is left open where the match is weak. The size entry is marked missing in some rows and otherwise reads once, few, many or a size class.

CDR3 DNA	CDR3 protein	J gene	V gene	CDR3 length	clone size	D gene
TGTGCCATCTCAAGGACAGGGGCGGCCGAGCAGTACTTC	CAISRTGAAEQYF	TRBJ2-7	TRBV10-3	13	few	TRBD1
TGTGCCAGTCGAACAGGGGATCAGCCCCAGCATTTT	CASRTGDQPQHF	TRBJ1-5	TRBV19	12	-	TRBD1
TGCGCCAGCAGCTTGGGCAGGGGGCGGCGCAATCAGCCCCAGCATTTT	CASSLGRGRRNQPQHF	TRBJ1-5	TRBV5-1	16	-	TRBD1
TGTGCCAGCAGCCAAGCCAGGGGGTACTCTGGGGCCAACGTCCTGACTTTC	CASSQARGYSGANVLTF	TRBJ2-6	TRBV4-2	17	-	TRBD1
TGTGCCAGTAGTGACGGGACGGCCCAAGAGACCCAGTACTTC	CASSDGTAQETQYF	TRBJ2-5	TRBV19	14	-	-
TGTGCCAGCAGCTTATGGTCACGGGCGAGCTCTGGAAACACCATATATTTT	CASSLWSRASSGNTIYF	TRBJ1-3	TRBV7-8	17	-	-
TGTGCCAGCAGTGAAGGGCTGGATCAGCCCCAGCATTTT	CASSEGLDQPQHF	TRBJ1-5	TRBV2	13	-	-
TGCAGCGCAGCATCCGGGACAAGATCCGAAAAACTGTTTTTT	CSAASGTRSEKLFF	TRBJ1-4	TRBV29-1	14	-	-
TGCGCCAGCAGCTTCGGGCTATCAACAGATACGCAGTATTTT	CASSFGLSTDTQYF	TRBJ2-3	TRBV5-1	14	-	-
TGCGCCAGCAGCCTTTCCAGGGGGCGGGATGGCTACACCTTC	CASSLSRGRDGYTF	TRBJ1-2	TRBV4-1	14	-	TRBD1
TGTGCCAGCAGCTTAGGAGTCGCTAGCGAGGAGACCCAGTACTTC	CASSLGVASEETQYF	TRBJ2-5	TRBV7-6	15	-	-
TGTGCCAGCAACCCCGGCAGGGGCAGTGGGTTTGGGACCCAGTACTTC	CASNPGRGSGFGTQYF	TRBJ2-5	TRBV25-1	16	-	-
TGCGCCAGCAGGGATGACAGTGACTACGAAGGGCAGTACTTC	CASRDDSDYEGQYF	TRBJ2-7	TRBV4-1	14	once	-
TGTGCCAGCAGTTGGGGCGGGGTGGAGACCCAGTACTTC	CASSWGGVETQYF	TRBJ2-5	TRBV27	13	-	-
TGCGCCAGCAGTGGGTTGGGGGGTTTACAAGAGACCCAGTACTTC	CASSGLGGLQETQYF	TRBJ2-5	TRBV10-2	15	-	-
TGTGCCAGCTCACCCACCCCCTGGGAGGGGGTGGCCTACGAGCAGTACTTC	CASSPTPWEGVAYEQYF	TRBJ2-7	TRBV18	17	-	-
TGTGCCAGCAGCCAAGGAACGGAACCCGGGACAGGGCCCTACGAGCAGTACTTC	CASSQGTEPGTGPYEQYF	TRBJ2-7	TRBV4-2	18	-	TRBD1
TGTGCCAGCAGTTATAGGGTCGATCAGCCCCAGCATTTT	CASSYRVDQPQHF	TRBJ1-5	TRBV6-5	13	-	-
TGTGCCAGCAGCCGAGGGGGAAGAGAGACCCAGTACTTC	CASSRGGRETQYF	TRBJ2-5	TRBV7-9	13	once	-
TGTGCCAGCAGTGAAGCGACGTGGGGGGAGAGGTATGAGCAGTTCTTC	CASSEATWGERYEQFF	TRBJ2-1	TRBV2	16	few	-
TGTGCCAGTAAAAGGTACCAGGGTCCCGGCTACGAGCAGTACTTC	CASKRYQGPGYEQYF	TRBJ2-7	TRBV19	15	-	-
TGTGCCAGCAGTCTCCGGGACAGCAATCAGCCCCAGCATTTT	CASSLRDSNQPQHF	TRBJ1-5	TRBV6-5	14	-	-
TGTGCCAGCAGCCCTTCTGGCACCAAACAGGGACCCACTGAAGCTTTCTTT	CASSPSGTKQGPTEAFF	TRBJ1-1	TRBV7-9	17	-	-
TGTGCCAGCAGTTATGGTTCAGGGTACGGCAATCAGCCCCAGCATTTT	CASSYGSGYGNQPQHF	TRBJ1-5	TRBV6-5	16	-	-
TGCGCCAGCAGGAACGACCGGTATTCACCCCTCCACTTT	CASRNDRYSPLHF	TRBJ1-6	TRBV10-2	13	-	-
TGTGCCAGCAGCCCACTTAGGGTGGCGAACACTGAAGCTTTCTTT	CASSPLRVANTEAFF	TRBJ1-1	TRBV7-2	15	-	-
TGCGCCAGCAGCCAATTACTCGGACAGGGGGACCACGAGCAGTACTTC	CASSQLLGQGDHEQYF	TRBJ2-7	TRBV4-1	16	-	TRBD1
TGTGCCAGCAGCGTCCAGGGGCAGAACACTGAAGCTTTCTTT	CASSVQGQNTEAFF	TRBJ1-1	TRBV9	14	-	-
TGTGCCAGCAGCGCGGGGGGGCGGACAGATACGCAGTATTTT	CASSAGGRTDTQYF	TRBJ2-3	TRBV13	14	-	TRBD2
TGTGCCAGCAGCTTACACTTTCAGGGTAGCGGGGCTAAAGAGACCCAGTACTTC	CASSLHFQGSGAKETQYF	TRBJ2-5	TRBV7-8	18	once	TRBD2
TGTGCCAGTAGGTCTCGGGAGCAACTATATGAAGCTTTCTTT	CASRSREQLYEAFF	TRBJ1-1	TRBV19	14	-	-